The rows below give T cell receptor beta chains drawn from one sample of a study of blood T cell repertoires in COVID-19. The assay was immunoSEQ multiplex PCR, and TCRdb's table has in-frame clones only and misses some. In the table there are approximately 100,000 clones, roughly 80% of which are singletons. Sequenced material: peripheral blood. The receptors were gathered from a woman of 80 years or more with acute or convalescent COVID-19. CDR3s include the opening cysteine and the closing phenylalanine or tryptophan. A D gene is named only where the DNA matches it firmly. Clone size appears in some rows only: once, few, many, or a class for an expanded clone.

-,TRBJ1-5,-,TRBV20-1,TGCAGTGCTAGTAGAGGGGGATCGAACAATCAGCCCCAGCATTTT,CSASRGGSNNQPQHF
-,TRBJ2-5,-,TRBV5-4,TGTGCCAGCAGCGAGGGGGTGGGTACTCAAGAGACCCAGTACTTC,CASSEGVGTQETQYF
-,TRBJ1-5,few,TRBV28,TGTGCCAGCAGTTCAAATCAGGGGAGGGGCAATCAGCCCCAGCATTTT,CASSSNQGRGNQPQHF
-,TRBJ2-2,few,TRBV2,TGTGCCAGCAGTTTTGATCGGGGTTCGGGGTTAACCGGGGAGCTGTTTTTT,CASSFDRGSGLTGELFF
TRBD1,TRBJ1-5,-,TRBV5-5,TGTGCCAGCAGCTCAGATAGGGGGCAGGGTCAGCCCCAGCATTTT,CASSSDRGQGQPQHF
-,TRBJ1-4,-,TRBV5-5,TGTGCCAGCAGCTTAGGGGTTAATGAAAAACTGTTTTTT,CASSLGVNEKLFF
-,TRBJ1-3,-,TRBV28,TGTGCCAGCAGGTCCGGGTTCCCTGGAAACACCATATATTTT,CASRSGFPGNTIYF
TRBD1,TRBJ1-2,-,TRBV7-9,TGTGCCAGCAGCCGCCTGGACAGGGACGGCTACACCTTC,CASSRLDRDGYTF
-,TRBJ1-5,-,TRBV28,TGTGCCAGCAGTTCCGCAGGGGTTCCCCAGCATTTT,CASSSAGVPQHF
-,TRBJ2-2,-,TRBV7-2,TGTGCCAGCAGCTTAGGGGCCGCTGCGGGGGAGCTGTTTTTT,CASSLGAAAGELFF
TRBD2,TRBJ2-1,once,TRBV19,TGTGCCAGTAGCAGACTAGCTTGGACCTACAATGAGCAGTTCTTC,CASSRLAWTYNEQFF
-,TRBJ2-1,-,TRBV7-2,TGTGCCAGCAGCCCCATATCCAGCTCCTACAATGAGCAGTTCTTC,CASSPISSSYNEQFF
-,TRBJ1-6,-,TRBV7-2,TGTGCCAGCAGCTCCCGCGCCTATAATTCACCCCTCCACTTT,CASSSRAYNSPLHF
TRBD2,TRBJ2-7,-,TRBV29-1,TGCAGCGCCGGGACTAGCGGGTACGAGCAGTACTTC,CSAGTSGYEQYF
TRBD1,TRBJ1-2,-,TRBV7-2,TGTGCCAGCAGCTTAGCGTTGGCAGGGGGCTACGATGGCTACACCTTC,CASSLALAGGYDGYTF
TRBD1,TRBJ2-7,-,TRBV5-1,TGCGCCAGCAGCTTGGAACCAGGGGGCCTCTACGAGCAGTACTTC,CASSLEPGGLYEQYF
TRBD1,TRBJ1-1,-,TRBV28,TGTGCCAGCAGTTTCCCGCAGGGGGCTATGAACACTGAAGCTTTCTTT,CASSFPQGAMNTEAFF
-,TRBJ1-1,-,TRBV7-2,TGTGCCAGCAGCCAAGCAGGGAGGACTGAAGCTTTCTTT,CASSQAGRTEAFF
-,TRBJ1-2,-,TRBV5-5,TGTGCCAGCAGCTTGGAACAGGCTAACTATGGCTACACCTTC,CASSLEQANYGYTF
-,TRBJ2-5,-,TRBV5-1,TGCGCCAGCAGCTTGGCCATGAGGGTAGAGACCCAGTACTTC,CASSLAMRVETQYF
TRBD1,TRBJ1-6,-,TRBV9,TGTGCCAGCAGCGCGGACAGGGGGCGTATTTCACCCCTCCACTTT,CASSADRGRISPLHF
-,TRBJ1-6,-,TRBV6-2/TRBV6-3,TGTGCCAGCAGTTACTCGGCAGGGCTCAATTCACCCCTCCACTTT,CASSYSAGLNSPLHF
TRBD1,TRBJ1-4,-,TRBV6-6,TGTGCCAGCAGTAACGGACAGGGGGTTGGGGGAGAAAAACTGTTTTTT,CASSNGQGVGGEKLFF